Following are 28 T cell receptor beta chains from one sample sequenced in a study of T-cell memory formation after mild COVID-19. MiXCR, applied by TCRdb to the 5' RACE reads, yields one record per CDR3 protein. Of under 300,000 distinct CDR3 sequences listed, roughly 15% are singletons. Specimen: PBMCs or a T cell subset sorted from them (not recorded which). The receptors stem from a man younger than 35 who had mild COVID-19 (a few samples of this study predate the infection). Cell type and time point are not known.

This clonotype was seen only a few times. The V gene is TRBV12-3 or TRBV12-4, the J gene TRBJ1-2; D not resolved. This CDR3 contains 11 residues. V gave up 4 bases and J gave up 4 bases, with 4 bases separating them. The CDR3 region has the DNA TGTGCCAGCAGTTACAGCTATGGCTACACCTTC. Amino acids: CASSYSYGYTF.

This clonotype has more than one count but fewer than ten. The chain employs TRBV28 and TRBJ2-7; TRBD1 is a possible D gene (6 bases). This CDR3 has 13 residues. V was clipped by 6 bases and J by 1 base, with 10 bases between them. Germline V gives CDR1 MDHEN, CDR2 SYDVKM. The CDR3: CASSQGPSYEQYV. As DNA, the CDR3 is TGTGCCAGCAGCCAGGGGCCTTCCTACGAGCAGTACGTC.

This chain connects TRBV3-1 to TRBJ1-1; possible D gene TRBD1, 5 bases. CDR3 size: 12 residues. V lost 8 bases and J 1 base, leaving 8 bases between the germline ends. Germline CDR1 LGHDT, CDR2 YNNKEL (reference sequence). CDR3 sequence: CASARANTEAFF. The DNA for the CDR3 is TGTGCCAGCGCCAGGGCGAACACTGAAGCTTTCTTT.

This clonotype was seen more than once but under ten times. The chain joins TRBV6-1 to TRBJ2-7; the D gene is possibly TRBD1 (6 bases). The V and J ends lost 7 bases and 3 bases respectively, with 19 bases between them. This CDR3 is built from 15 residues. The germline V gene encodes CDR1 MNHNS and CDR2 SASEGT. Written as DNA, the CDR3 is TGTGCCAGCACCCCTCGGCCAGGGGCCAACTACGAGCAGTACGTC. Its protein is CASTPRPGANYEQYV.

This clonotype was counted a few times. The chain links TRBV16 to TRBJ2-3; D gene unclear. V was clipped by 1 base and J by 2 bases, with 10 bases between them. Per the germline V gene, CDR1 is KGHSY and CDR2 is FQNENV. The length of the CDR3 is 15 residues. CDR3 nucleotides: TGTGCCAGCAGCCAATTGTGGTCGAACACAGATACGCAGTATTTT. Protein product: CASSQLWSNTDTQYF.

This clonotype was seen a few times. V and J are TRBV7-3 and TRBJ1-1; a possible D gene is TRBD1 (6 bases). Germline V lookup: CDR1 SGHTA, CDR2 FQGTGA. The CDR3 consists of 13 residues. V was clipped by 6 bases and J by 4 bases, with 12 bases between them. The CDR3 loop is CASRGGGGTEAFF. In DNA, the CDR3 is TGTGCCAGCAGAGGGGGGGGTGGCACTGAAGCTTTCTTT.

The gene calls are TRBV6-5 and TRBJ1-4; D unresolved. CDR1 MNHEY and CDR2 SVGAGI come from the germline V gene. V was shortened by 6 bases and J by 8 bases, with 19 bases between the two germline ends. The CDR3 consists of 15 residues. The CDR3 DNA sequence: TGTGCCAGCAGCCGTCAACACGGCTTGGGGGAAAAACTGTTTTTT. Its protein is CASSRQHGLGEKLFF.

V and J are TRBV5-1 and TRBJ2-2; D is undetermined. The CDR3 runs to 14 residues. Germline-derived CDR1 and CDR2 are SGHRS and YFSETQ. The V end was cut by 6 bases, the J end by 3 bases, with 12 bases between. This chain's CDR3 is CASTPFQDTGELFF. CDR3 nucleotides: TGCGCCAGCACCCCCTTCCAGGACACCGGGGAGCTGTTTTTT.

V is TRBV7-8 and J is TRBJ2-7; D remains ambiguous. V gave up 7 bases and J gave up 6 bases, with 16 bases separating them. The CDR3 contains 13 residues. CDR1 and CDR2 from the germline V gene are SGHVS and FQNEAQ. The CDR3 loop is CASTTRELSEQYF. The DNA of the CDR3 is TGTGCCAGCACGACCAGAGAATTATCCGAGCAGTACTTC.

This clonotype showed up just a few times. The V gene is TRBV30, the J gene TRBJ1-1; D gene ambiguous. Germline V lookup: CDR1 GTSNPN, CDR2 SVGIG (reference sequence). This CDR3 is built from 13 residues. Trimming cost V 4 bases and J 1 base, with 10 bases left between them. CDR3 sequence: CAWTAGPNTEAFF. CDR3 nucleotides: TGTGCCTGGACGGCAGGACCGAACACTGAAGCTTTCTTT.

This clonotype occurred a few times. This chain links TRBV20-1 with TRBJ2-3; D may correspond to TRBD1 or TRBD2 (5 bases each). V gave up 6 bases and J gave up 4 bases, with 17 bases separating them. The CDR3 totals 14 residues. In germline, CDR1 is DFQATT, CDR2 SNEGSKA (reference sequence). CDR3 protein: CSASRDGSSDTQYF. CDR3 coding DNA: TGCAGTGCGAGCCGGGACGGATCTTCAGATACGCAGTATTTT.

The table lists this clonotype with a few counts. CDR3 residues: CASSPTTGGTQGTEAFF. CDR3 nucleotide sequence: TGTGCCAGCTCACCTACGACAGGGGGAACCCAGGGAACTGAAGCTTTCTTT. The J gene is TRBJ1-1, the V gene TRBV18; 9 bases map to TRBD1. The CDR3 runs 17 residues. Germline values: CDR1 KGHSH, CDR2 LQKENI. V gave up 3 bases and J gave up 5 bases; unmatched junction bases: 13. The full variable domain, with the rest looked up from reference TRBV18 and TRBJ1-1, is NAGVMQNPRHLVRRRGQEARLRCSPMKGHSHVYWYRQLPEEGLKFMVYLQKENIIDESGMPKERFSAEFPKEGPSILRIQQVVRGDSAAYFCASSPTTGGTQGTEAFFGQGTRLTVV.

This clonotype was detected a few times. The chain links TRBV5-5 to TRBJ1-5; D gene uncertain. Germline V gene data show CDR1 as SGHKS and CDR2 as YYEKEE (reference sequence). The CDR3 contains 13 residues. Deletions cut 7 bases from V and 3 bases from J, with 11 bases between. CDR3 nucleotides: TGTGCCAGCGGCGGCGGCTACAATCAGCCCCAGCATTTT. Translating gives CASGGGYNQPQHF.

The chain couples TRBV20-1 to TRBJ1-2; D is undetermined. Trimming took 5 bases from V and 0 from J, leaving 10 bases between them. The germline V gene has CDR1 DFQATT and CDR2 SNEGSKA (reference sequence). CDR3 length equals 13 residues. This chain's CDR3 is CSAPDGANYGYTF. CDR3 nucleotide sequence: TGCAGTGCTCCGGATGGGGCTAACTATGGCTACACCTTC.

CDR3 coding DNA: TGCAGTGCTGGAAAGGGACAGCCTAATGAAAAACTGTTTTTT. Residues: CSAGKGQPNEKLFF. V usage is TRBV20-1 and J usage is TRBJ1-4, with 7 bases lining up with TRBD1. This CDR3 is built from 14 residues. Germline V CDR1 and CDR2: DFQATT, SNEGSKA (reference sequence). The V gene end was trimmed by 5 bases and the J gene end by 3 bases; junction bases not matched to a gene: 6.

The rearrangement joins TRBV6-5 to TRBJ1-2; TRBD1 might be the D (6 bases). V lost 0 bases to trimming and J lost 7 bases, with 9 bases between them. The CDR3 runs to 13 residues. Germline assignment: CDR1 MNHEY and CDR2 SVGAGI. CDR3 sequence: CASSYSSGAGYTF. CDR3 DNA sequence: TGTGCCAGCAGTTACTCCTCGGGGGCTGGCTACACCTTC.

This clonotype occurred many times. The DNA of the CDR3 is TGTGCCAGCAGCTTAAGTTCCGGCGGGGGGTTGAGCACAGATACGCAGTATTTT. Residues: CASSLSSGGGLSTDTQYF. The rearrangement uses TRBV7-3 and TRBJ2-3; 8 nucleotides agree with TRBD2. The V and J ends lost 1 base and 0 bases, in that order; junction bases with no gene match: 9. This CDR3 spans 18 amino acids. The germline gives CDR1 SGHTA, CDR2 FQGTGA.

This clonotype was seen more than once but under ten times. This sequence joins TRBV2 and TRBJ2-3, with 11 bases identical to TRBD2. The trim removed 11 bases at V and 7 bases at J, leaving 14 bases unmatched. In germline, CDR1 is SNHLY, CDR2 FYNNEI. The CDR3 is 15 residues long. CDR3 coding DNA: TGTGCCGGCACGACTAGCGGGGTGTCATTCAATACGCAGTATTTT. The encoded protein is CAGTTSGVSFNTQYF.

This clonotype occurred a few times. The gene calls are TRBV9 and TRBJ1-2, with D possibly TRBD1 on 6 matching bases. The V end was cut by 3 bases, the J end by 7 bases, with 16 bases between. The germline V gene encodes CDR1 SGDLS and CDR2 YYNGEE. The CDR3 extends over 14 amino acids. CDR3 protein: CASSAPTGNLGYTF. The CDR3 nucleotides are TGTGCCAGCAGCGCCCCAACAGGGAATCTTGGCTACACCTTC.

The chain has TRBV6-1 and TRBJ2-7, with no clear D. The germline V gene encodes CDR1 MNHNS and CDR2 SASEGT. Trimming removed 7 bases from V and 1 base from J, with 14 bases in between. The CDR3 consists of 14 residues. The CDR3 here is CASIFLHGSYEQYF. CDR3 DNA: TGTGCCAGCATATTCCTCCACGGGTCCTACGAGCAGTACTTC.

J is TRBJ2-3 and V is TRBV20-1, with TRBD1 matching over 7 bases. Trimming removed 3 bases from V and 4 bases from J; junction bases left unmatched: 7. CDR3 length equals 14 residues. Germline V gene sequence: CDR1 DFQATT, CDR2 SNEGSKA (reference sequence). The CDR3 nucleotides read TGCAGTGCTAGTCCGGGACAGAGGGCAGATACGCAGTATTTT. It is translated as CSASPGQRADTQYF.

This clonotype was counted many times. The chain is built from TRBV30 and TRBJ1-2; no reliable D call. Germline assignment: CDR1 GTSNPN and CDR2 SVGIG (reference sequence). The CDR3 covers 14 residues. Trimming removed 2 bases from V and 0 bases from J, with 10 bases in between. CDR3 sequence: CAWSRPTANYGYTF. Here the CDR3 DNA reads TGTGCCTGGAGTAGACCTACAGCTAACTATGGCTACACCTTC.

The rearrangement joins TRBV3-1 to TRBJ2-3; D is unclear. CDR3 size: 16 residues. V was pared by 4 bases and J by 0 bases, with 14 bases between. Germline values: CDR1 LGHDT, CDR2 YNNKEL (reference sequence). CDR3 sequence (DNA): TGTGCCAGCAGCCCCCTTGGCGGAACTAGCACAGATACGCAGTATTTT. Amino acids: CASSPLGGTSTDTQYF.

This clonotype was recorded a few times. This sequence joins TRBV12-3 or TRBV12-4 and TRBJ2-5; D ambiguous. Trimming cost V 5 bases and J 3 bases, with 13 bases left between them. The CDR3 spans 14 residues. The CDR3 region has the DNA TGTGCCAGCAGTACCGGGCCATCAGAAGAGACCCAGTACTTC. Amino acids: CASSTGPSEETQYF.

This chain links TRBV24-1 with TRBJ2-5, with D perhaps TRBD2 (5 bases). This CDR3 is 14 amino acids long. V was trimmed by 2 bases and J by 7 bases, leaving 13 bases between them. In germline, CDR1 is KGHDR, CDR2 SFDVKD. CDR3 region: CATSDSDGMGTQYF. CDR3 coding DNA: TGTGCCACCAGTGATTCGGACGGGATGGGGACCCAGTACTTC.

The V gene is TRBV4-2, the J gene TRBJ2-7; 7 positions agree with TRBD1. Trimming removed 8 bases from V and 4 bases from J; junction bases left unmatched: 14. This CDR3 has 15 amino acids. Germline CDR1 is LGHNA and CDR2 is YNFKEQ. DNA of the CDR3: TGTGCCAGCCCAGGGGGTCAGGACGTGTTGTACGAGCAGTACGTC. It specifies CASPGGQDVLYEQYV.

The chain recombines TRBV19 with TRBJ2-3, with D perhaps matching TRBD2 (6 bases). This CDR3 is built from 17 residues. V was trimmed by 1 base and J by 1 base, leaving 15 bases between them. Per the germline V gene, CDR1 is LNHDA and CDR2 is SQIVND (reference sequence). DNA for the CDR3: TGTGCCAGTAGTATAGGAGTCGCGGGGACCCGCACAGATACGCAGTATTTT. It translates to CASSIGVAGTRTDTQYF. Full variable domain (remainder filled in from reference TRBV19 and TRBJ2-3): DGGITQSPKYLFRKEGQNVTLSCEQNLNHDAMYWYRQDPGQGLRLIYYSQIVNDFQKGDIAEGYSVSREKKESFPLTVTSAQKNPTAFYLCASSIGVAGTRTDTQYFGPGTRLTVL.

This clonotype was counted a few times. The chain has TRBV12-3 or TRBV12-4 and TRBJ1-1; 10 positions match TRBD1. Trimming removed 5 bases from V and 2 bases from J; junction bases left unmatched: 8. This CDR3 has 16 amino acids. CDR3 nucleotide sequence: TGTGCCAGCAGTCTGCTCTGGGACAGGGGTAACACTGAAGCTTTCTTT. Residues: CASSLLWDRGNTEAFF.